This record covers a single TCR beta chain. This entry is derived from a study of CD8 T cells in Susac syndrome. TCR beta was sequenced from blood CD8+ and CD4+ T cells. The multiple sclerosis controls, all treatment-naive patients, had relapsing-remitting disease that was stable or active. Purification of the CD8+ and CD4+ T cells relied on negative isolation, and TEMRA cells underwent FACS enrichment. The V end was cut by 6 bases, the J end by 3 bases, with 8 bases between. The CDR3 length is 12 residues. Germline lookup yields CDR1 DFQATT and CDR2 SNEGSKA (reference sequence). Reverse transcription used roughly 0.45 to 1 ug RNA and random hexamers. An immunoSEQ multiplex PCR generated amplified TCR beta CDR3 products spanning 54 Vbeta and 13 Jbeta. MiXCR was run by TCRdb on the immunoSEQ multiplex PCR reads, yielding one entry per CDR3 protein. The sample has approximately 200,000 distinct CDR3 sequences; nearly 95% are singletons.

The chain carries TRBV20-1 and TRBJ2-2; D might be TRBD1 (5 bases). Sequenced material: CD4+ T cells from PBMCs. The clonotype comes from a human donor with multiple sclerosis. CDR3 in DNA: TGCAGTGCCAAGACAGACACCGGGGAGCTGTTTTTT. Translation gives CSAKTDTGELFF.